These 15 T cell receptor beta chains share one sample of origin, sequenced in a study of blood T cell repertoires in COVID-19 (dated by TCRdb to the early 2020s). Libraries were constructed by the immunoSEQ multiplex PCR assay. TCRdb stores this immuneACCESS table with in-frame sequences only. Part of the clones is absent; in the studies checked, under half of the shortfall reflects unresolved V genes, and no reason is known for the rest. In this sample the table shows 150,000 or so clones, approximately 82% of which occur a single time. Of the sample, about a fifth falls within the top ten clones. Sequencing used peripheral blood. All receptors derive from an elderly woman with acute or convalescent COVID-19.

In DNA form, the CDR3 reads TGCGCCAGCAGCCCGGGACTAGCGCGACGGTGGGGCAATGAGCAGTTCTTC. This encodes CASSPGLARRWGNEQFF. The gene calls are TRBV4-1 and TRBJ2-1; 10 positions agree with TRBD2. This CDR3 contains 17 residues. The V and J ends lost 4 bases and 6 bases, in that order; junction bases with no gene match: 12. Germline CDR1 reads MGHRA; CDR2 reads YSYEKL.

This clone appeared once. The rearrangement links TRBV5-1 to TRBJ1-2; D ambiguous. Germline CDR1 reads SGHRS; CDR2 reads YFSETQ. V shed 5 bases and J shed 3 bases, with 11 bases lying between them. The CDR3 is made up of 13 amino acids. The CDR3 DNA reads TGCGCCAGCAGGGGGAGCGTGGACTATGGCTACACCTTC. Translated: CASRGSVDYGYTF. Full variable domain (remainder filled in from reference TRBV5-1 and TRBJ1-2): KAGVTQTPRYLIKTRGQQVTLSCSPISGHRSVSWYQQTPGQGLQFLFEYFSETQRNKGNFPGRFSGRQFSNSRSEMNVSTLELGDSALYLCASRGSVDYGYTFGSGTRLTVV.

The chain employs TRBV6-5 and TRBJ1-5; no firm D call. The CDR3 runs to 14 residues. Per germline, CDR1 MNHEY and CDR2 SVGAGI. V lost 5 bases to trimming and J lost 5 bases, with 13 bases between them. The chain's CDR3 is CASSRRVEDQPQHF. CDR3 bases: TGTGCCAGCAGTCGGAGGGTGGAGGATCAGCCCCAGCATTTT.

The V gene is TRBV7-9, the J gene TRBJ2-3; 14 positions agree with TRBD2. Germline loops: CDR1 SEHNR, CDR2 FQNEAQ (reference sequence). This CDR3 region has 17 residues. The V and J ends lost 5 bases and 0 bases, in that order; junction bases with no gene match: 4. CDR3 loop: CASSRGTSGRSTDTQYF. In DNA, the CDR3 is TGTGCCAGCAGCCGAGGGACTAGCGGGAGAAGCACAGATACGCAGTATTTT.

The chain has TRBV9 and TRBJ1-2; the D gene is possibly TRBD1 (5 bases). The V end was cut by 2 bases, the J end by 0 bases, with 8 bases between. Germline lookup yields CDR1 SGDLS and CDR2 YYNGEE. The CDR3 length is 14 residues. The CDR3 sequence is CASSVQGANYGYTF. CDR3 sequence (DNA): TGTGCCAGCAGCGTTCAGGGCGCTAACTATGGCTACACCTTC.

This clone was seen more than once but under ten times. This chain joins TRBV7-9 and TRBJ1-5; 8 nucleotides align to TRBD1. With V trimmed by 5 bases and J by 6 bases, 9 bases remained unmatched. CDR1 is SEHNR, CDR2 FQNEAQ, per germline (reference sequence). This CDR3 spans 15 amino acids. DNA for the CDR3: TGTGCCAGCAGCCCAGACAGGGGAGGGGGTCAGCCCCAGCATTTT. This gives the protein CASSPDRGGGQPQHF.

The chain has TRBV2 and TRBJ2-5, with D possibly TRBD2 on 5 matching bases. The CDR3 totals 15 residues. CDR1 is SNHLY and CDR2 is FYNNEI in the germline V gene. V was pared by 1 base and J by 5 bases, with 14 bases between. The CDR3 nucleotides are TGTGCCAGCAGTGAAGGCCCGAGGGTTGGGGAGACCCAGTACTTC. This translates into CASSEGPRVGETQYF. Using reference TRBV2 and TRBJ2-5 for the parts outside the CDR3, the full variable domain is EPEVTQTPSHQVTQMGQEVILRCVPISNHLYFYWYRQILGQKVEFLVSFYNNEISEKSEIFDDQFSVERPDGSNFTLKIRSTKLEDSAMYFCASSEGPRVGETQYFGPGTRLLVL.

CDR3 region: CASSVSTSGMTDTQYF. As DNA, the CDR3 is TGTGCCAGCAGTGTTTCGACTAGCGGGATGACAGATACGCAGTATTTT. The gene calls are TRBV6-1 and TRBJ2-3; 11 bases agree with TRBD2. The germline gives CDR1 MNHNS, CDR2 SASEGT. This CDR3 spans 16 amino acids. Trimming cost V 4 bases and J 3 bases; bases outside gene matches: 6.

This rearrangement joins TRBV9 to TRBJ2-3; TRBD2 matches 13 bases. This CDR3 region has 17 residues. Germline-derived CDR1 and CDR2 are SGDLS and YYNGEE. The J segment lost 2 bases and the V segment lost 4 bases, leaving 7 bases of the junction unmatched. Here the CDR3 reads CASSTRTSGGYTDTQYF. CDR3 DNA sequence: TGTGCCAGCAGCACTCGGACTAGCGGGGGATACACAGATACGCAGTATTTT.

The rearrangement links TRBV3-1 (or the pseudogene TRBV3-2) to TRBJ1-2; possibly TRBD1 for D (6 bases). The length of the CDR3 is 15 residues. With 1 base removed from V and 7 bases from J, the gap between germline ends came to 16 bases. Germline V CDR1 and CDR2: LGHDT, YNNKEL (reference sequence). In DNA form, the CDR3 reads TGTGCCAGCAGCCAAGGTGGCAGGGGAGTTGGTGGCTACACCTTC. It yields the protein CASSQGGRGVGGYTF.

The gene calls are TRBV18 and TRBJ2-2, with 7 bases matching TRBD1. The CDR3 is 16 amino acids. CDR1 is KGHSH, CDR2 LQKENI, per germline. V trimming: 1 base; J trimming: 0 bases; junction bases outside the gene matches: 2. Written as DNA, the CDR3 is TGTGCCAGCTCACCACGACAGGGACCGAACACCGGGGAGCTGTTTTTT. As protein: CASSPRQGPNTGELFF.

The chain uses TRBV5-1 and TRBJ1-1; D remains ambiguous. The CDR3 extends over 13 amino acids. Germline CDR1 is SGHRS and CDR2 is YFSETQ. Trimming cost V 0 bases and J 2 bases, with 5 bases left between them. The CDR3 nucleotides are TGCGCCAGCAGCTTGGGGGCCAACACTGAAGCTTTCTTT. Translated: CASSLGANTEAFF.

There are a few counts of this clone. The chain's CDR3 is CASSLVPGGVEETQYF. The CDR3 DNA reads TGTGCCAGCAGCTTAGTTCCAGGGGGAGTAGAAGAGACCCAGTACTTC. This chain connects TRBV7-8 to TRBJ2-5, with 7 positions matching TRBD1. CDR1 and CDR2 from the germline V gene are SGHVS and FQNEAQ. V was pared by 1 base and J by 3 bases, with 8 bases of the junction left unmatched. This CDR3 contains 16 residues. Full variable domain (remainder filled in from reference TRBV7-8 and TRBJ2-5): GAGVSQSPRYKVAKRGQDVALRCDPISGHVSLFWYQQALGQGPEFLTYFQNEAQLDKSGLPSDRFFAERPEGSVSTLKIQRTQQEDSAVYLCASSLVPGGVEETQYFGPGTRLLVL.

This clone has more than one count but fewer than ten. Here the CDR3 reads CAWTRLAGENIQYF. The CDR3 bases are TGTGCCTGGACCAGACTAGCGGGAGAAAACATTCAGTACTTC. The chain has TRBV30 and TRBJ2-4; 12 bases are shared with TRBD2. Germline trimming cut 4 bases from V and 5 bases from J; bases unmatched to any gene: 3. CDR3 length equals 14 residues. Germline V CDR1 and CDR2: GTSNPN, SVGIG (reference sequence).

The chain employs TRBV2 and TRBJ2-2; maybe TRBD1 (5 bases). Germline-derived CDR1 and CDR2 are SNHLY and FYNNEI. This CDR3 has 15 residues. V was shortened by 3 bases and J by 0 bases, with 8 bases between the two germline ends. CDR3 loop: CASSDQGSNTGELFF. In DNA, the CDR3 is TGTGCCAGCAGTGATCAGGGTTCGAACACCGGGGAGCTGTTTTTT.